Shown below are 16 T cell receptor beta chains from a single sample sequenced in a study of T cells in Graves' hyperthyroidism and ophthalmopathy. Amplified TCR beta CDR3 regions came from RNA transcripts. A first-round RT-PCR of the TCR CDR3 used the HTBI primer set. One entry per CDR3 protein results from TCRdb running MiXCR on the multiplex PCR reads. The data show 690,000 or so distinct CDR3 sequences, approximately 19% seen once. Material: blood. All receptors derive from a woman aged 50 to 60 with Graves' hyperthyroidism that later progressed to Graves' ophthalmopathy.

This clonotype showed up many times. The rearrangement links TRBV30 to TRBJ1-1; weak D call: TRBD1 (5 bases). Germline V gives CDR1 GTSNPN, CDR2 SVGIG (reference sequence). The CDR3 extends over 12 amino acids. Trimming left V 4 bases short and J 11 bases short, with 17 bases between. CDR3 coding DNA: TGTGCCTGGAAGAGGGACCCCCCTCGGGCTTTCTTT. Protein product: CAWKRDPPRAFF.

V usage is TRBV6-9 and J usage is TRBJ1-1; 7 bases match TRBD1. Per the germline V gene, CDR1 is MNHGY and CDR2 is SVAAGI. CDR3 length equals 15 residues. After removal of 3 bases from V and 5 bases from J, the junction contained 9 bases not matched to a gene. The CDR3 sequence is CASSYSQGGGTEAFF. CDR3 sequence (DNA): TGTGCCAGCAGTTACAGCCAGGGGGGGGGTACTGAAGCTTTCTTT.

The table lists this clonotype with a few counts. The CDR3 region is CASSLALDTGELFF. In DNA, the CDR3 is TGTGCCAGCAGCTTAGCGCTGGACACCGGGGAGCTGTTTTTT. The rearrangement joins TRBV7-9 to TRBJ2-2; no clear D gene. This CDR3 contains 14 residues. Germline V gene lookup returns CDR1 SEHNR and CDR2 FQNEAQ (reference sequence). V was clipped by 0 bases and J by 3 bases, with 5 bases between them.

The chain uses TRBV5-4 and TRBJ1-1; perhaps TRBD1 as D (5 bases). Trimming removed 0 bases at V and 6 bases at J, with 15 bases between. The CDR3 sequence is 15 residues long. Germline V CDR1 and CDR2: SGHNT, YYREEE (reference sequence). The CDR3 DNA is TGTGCCAGCAGCTTGGATTTCGCGGGGGTGTCTGAAGCTTTCTTT. Amino acid sequence: CASSLDFAGVSEAFF.

This clonotype occurred many times. This chain connects TRBV3-1 to TRBJ1-1; D gene ambiguous. V was shortened by 0 bases and J by 0 bases, with 17 bases between the two germline ends. CDR3 length equals 18 residues. Per the germline V gene, CDR1 is LGHDT and CDR2 is YNNKEL (reference sequence). The CDR3 loop is CASSQDNPRAAMNTEAFF. CDR3 bases: TGTGCCAGCAGCCAAGACAACCCCCGGGCAGCCATGAACACTGAAGCTTTCTTT.

In its sample, this clonotype was seen once. V usage is TRBV19 and J usage is TRBJ1-1; D is undetermined. V dropped 1 base and J dropped 0 bases, with 12 bases sitting between them. The CDR3 consists of 16 residues. Germline CDR1 is LNHDA and CDR2 is SQIVND (reference sequence). This CDR3 reads CASSIVVGAMNTEAFF. The CDR3 DNA reads as TGTGCCAGTAGTATAGTGGTAGGAGCAATGAACACTGAAGCTTTCTTT.

In this sample, this clonotype turned up a few times. The chain employs TRBV30 and TRBJ1-1; D is unclear. The CDR3 spans 12 residues. Per the germline V gene, CDR1 is GTSNPN and CDR2 is SVGIG (reference sequence). V was cut by 2 bases and J by 3 bases, with 7 bases left in between. The CDR3 sequence is CAWSRRDTEAFF. CDR3 DNA sequence: TGTGCCTGGAGTAGGAGGGACACTGAAGCTTTCTTT.

The rearrangement links TRBV6-2 or TRBV6-3 to TRBJ1-2; TRBD1 matches at 9 bases. V gave up 11 bases and J gave up 3 bases; unmatched junction bases: 10. Germline-derived CDR1 and CDR2 are MNHEY and SVGEGT. The CDR3 runs to 14 residues. The CDR3 loop reads CAANPGQGDYGYTF. The CDR3 nucleotides read TGTGCCGCGAACCCGGGACAGGGTGACTATGGCTACACCTTC.

This clonotype has more than one count but fewer than ten. V usage is TRBV9 and J usage is TRBJ2-3; D tentatively fits TRBD1 or TRBD2 (5 bases each). Trimming cost V 3 bases and J 5 bases, with 13 bases left between them. The CDR3 has 14 amino acids. The germline CDR1 and CDR2 sequences are SGDLS and YYNGEE. CDR3 DNA: TGTGCCAGCAGCGGAAGGGACCCGGGAGATACGCAGTATTTT. Translating gives CASSGRDPGDTQYF.

This clonotype occurred many times. This sequence joins TRBV3-1 and TRBJ1-6; D not certain. Germline CDR1 LGHDT, CDR2 YNNKEL (reference sequence). This CDR3 comprises 14 residues. Trimming took off 3 bases at V and 5 bases at J, with 8 bases between the two ends. Here the CDR3 reads CASSQTLNNSPLHF. The CDR3 DNA reads TGTGCCAGCAGCCAGACGTTAAATAATTCACCCCTCCACTTT.

This chain connects TRBV25-1 to TRBJ1-1; no reliable D call. The germline V and J ends were trimmed by 4 bases and 4 bases, with 13 bases remaining between them. The CDR3 totals 14 residues. CDR1 MGHDK and CDR2 SYGVNS come from the germline V gene. The CDR3 region is CASSAPGRGTEAFF. The CDR3 bases are TGTGCCAGCAGTGCTCCGGGGAGAGGCACTGAAGCTTTCTTT.

The chain uses TRBV30 and TRBJ2-2, with D perhaps given as TRBD1 or TRBD2 (5 bases each). This CDR3 contains 12 residues. In germline, CDR1 is GTSNPN, CDR2 SVGIG (reference sequence). V gave up 5 bases and J gave up 1 base, with 5 bases separating them. CDR3 bases: TGTGCCTGGGGGGGGAACACCGGGGAGCTGTTTTTT. Its translation: CAWGGNTGELFF.

Many counts were recorded for this clonotype. This rearrangement joins TRBV6-5 to TRBJ2-7, with D unclear. CDR1 and CDR2 (germline): MNHEY, SVGAGI. Trimming left V 7 bases short and J 6 bases short, with 16 bases between. The CDR3 has 13 residues. Here the CDR3 reads CASNAGPASEQYF. In DNA form, the CDR3 reads TGTGCCAGCAATGCCGGCCCGGCTTCCGAGCAGTACTTC.

In its sample, this clonotype was seen a few times. The V gene is TRBV7-2, the J gene TRBJ2-3; the match to TRBD2 covers 16 bases. This CDR3 has 20 residues. J was trimmed by 5 bases and V by 3 bases; bases with no gene match: 14. CDR1 is SGHTA, CDR2 FQGNSA, per germline. The DNA of the CDR3 is TGTGCCAGCAGCTTTCCCCCGGGACTAGCGGGAGGGCCTCCTGAAGATACGCAGTATTTT. Translation gives CASSFPPGLAGGPPEDTQYF.

Note on this clonotype: One end of the junction varies from germline; a read error may be responsible. The rearrangement uses TRBV7-7 and TRBJ2-5; TRBD2 matches at 7 bases. The CDR3 spans 14 residues. The germline V gene encodes CDR1 SSHAT and CDR2 FNYEAQ (reference sequence). The CDR3 DNA sequence: TGTGCTAGCAGCTTAGGCGGGGAGGGAGAGACCCAGTACTTC. Protein: CASSLGGEGETQYF.

This clonotype turned up a few times. Germline and junction disagree at one end, which may indicate a read error. This chain's CDR3 is CASSLGTKRINEKPFF. In DNA, the CDR3 is TGTGCCAGCAGCTTAGGAACGAAGAGAATAAATGAAAAACCGTTTTTT. The chain carries TRBV7-6 and TRBJ1-4; D not certain. Germline V lookup: CDR1 SGHVS, CDR2 FNYEAQ. The CDR3 has 16 residues.